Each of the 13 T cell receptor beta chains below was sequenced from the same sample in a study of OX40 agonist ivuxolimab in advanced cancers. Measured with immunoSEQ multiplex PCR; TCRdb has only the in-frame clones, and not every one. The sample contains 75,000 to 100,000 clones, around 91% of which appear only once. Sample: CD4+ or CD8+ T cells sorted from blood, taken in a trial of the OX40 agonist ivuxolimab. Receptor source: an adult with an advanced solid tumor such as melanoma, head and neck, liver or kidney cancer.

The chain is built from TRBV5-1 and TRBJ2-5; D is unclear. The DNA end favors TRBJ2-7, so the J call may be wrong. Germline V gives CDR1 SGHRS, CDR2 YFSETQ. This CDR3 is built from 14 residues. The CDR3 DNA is TGCGCCAGCAGCTTGTATGGTGAATCCTACGAGCAGTACTTC. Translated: CASSLYGESYEQYF.

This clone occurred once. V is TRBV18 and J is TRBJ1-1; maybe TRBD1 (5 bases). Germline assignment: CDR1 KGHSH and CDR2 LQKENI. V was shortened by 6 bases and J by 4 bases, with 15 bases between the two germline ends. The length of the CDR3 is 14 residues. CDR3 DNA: TGTGCCAGCTCTCCAGGCAGGGACGGCACTGAAGCTTTCTTT. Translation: CASSPGRDGTEAFF.

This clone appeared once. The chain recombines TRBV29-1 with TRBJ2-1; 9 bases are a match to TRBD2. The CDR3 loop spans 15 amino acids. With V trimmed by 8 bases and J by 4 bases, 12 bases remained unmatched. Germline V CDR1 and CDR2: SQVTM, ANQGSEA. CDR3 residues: CSLAGGGAFYNEQFF. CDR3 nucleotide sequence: TGCAGCCTCGCGGGGGGGGGCGCGTTTTACAATGAGCAGTTCTTC.

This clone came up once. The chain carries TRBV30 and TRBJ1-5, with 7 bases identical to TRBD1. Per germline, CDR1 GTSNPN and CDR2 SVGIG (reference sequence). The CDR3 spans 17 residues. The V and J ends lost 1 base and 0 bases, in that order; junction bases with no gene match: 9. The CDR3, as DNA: TGTGCCTGGAGTGCCCTGACAGGGTCGTATAGCAATCAGCCCCAGCATTTT. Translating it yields CAWSALTGSYSNQPQHF.

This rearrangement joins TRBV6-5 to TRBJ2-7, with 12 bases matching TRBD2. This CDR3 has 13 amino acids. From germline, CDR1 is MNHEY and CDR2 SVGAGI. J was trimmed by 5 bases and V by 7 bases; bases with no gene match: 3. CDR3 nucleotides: TGTGCCAGCAAGACTAGCGGGGGCCACGAGCAGTACTTC. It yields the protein CASKTSGGHEQYF.

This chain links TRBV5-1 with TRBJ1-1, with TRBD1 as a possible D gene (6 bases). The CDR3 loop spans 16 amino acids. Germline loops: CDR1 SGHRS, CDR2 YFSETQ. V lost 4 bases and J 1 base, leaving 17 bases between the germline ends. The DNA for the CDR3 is TGCGCCAGCAGCCCGGGGGTGGGCAGGGGGAACACTGAAGCTTTCTTT. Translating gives CASSPGVGRGNTEAFF.

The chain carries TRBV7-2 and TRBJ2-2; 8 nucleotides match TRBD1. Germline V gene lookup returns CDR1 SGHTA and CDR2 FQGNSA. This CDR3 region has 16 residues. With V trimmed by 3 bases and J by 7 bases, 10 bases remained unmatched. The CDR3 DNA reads TGTGCCAGCAGCTTTTCAGGGGGCAACTACATCGGGGAGCTGTTTTTT. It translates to CASSFSGGNYIGELFF.

CDR3 sequence: CASSTTSGRYLVGQFF. DNA for the CDR3: TGTGCCAGTAGTACCACTAGCGGGAGGTACCTCGTTGGGCAGTTCTTC. The V call is TRBV19, the J call TRBJ2-1; 12 bases line up with TRBD2. The V and J ends lost 4 bases and 12 bases, in that order; junction bases with no gene match: 13. The CDR3 is 16 residues long. Germline V CDR1 and CDR2: LNHDA, SQIVND (reference sequence).

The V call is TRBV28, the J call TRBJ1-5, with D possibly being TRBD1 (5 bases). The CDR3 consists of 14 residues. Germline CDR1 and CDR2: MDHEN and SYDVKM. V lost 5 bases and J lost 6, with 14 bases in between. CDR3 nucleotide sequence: TGTGCCAGCAGTGGCCCCAGGGTGGGTCAGCCCCAGCATTTT. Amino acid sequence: CASSGPRVGQPQHF.

The CDR3 is CATSRVSTEAFF. CDR3 nucleotide sequence: TGTGCCACCAGCAGAGTCAGCACTGAAGCTTTCTTT. The chain employs TRBV15 and TRBJ1-1; D call uncertain. Germline lookup yields CDR1 LNHNV and CDR2 YYDKDF (reference sequence). The CDR3 is made up of 12 amino acids. V shed 1 base and J shed 4 bases, with 4 bases lying between them.

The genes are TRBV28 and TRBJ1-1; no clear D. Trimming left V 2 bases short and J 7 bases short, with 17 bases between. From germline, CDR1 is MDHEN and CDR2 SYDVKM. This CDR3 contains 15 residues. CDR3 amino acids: CASSLPRAHTDEAFF. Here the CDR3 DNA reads TGTGCCAGCAGTTTACCGCGGGCGCACACAGATGAAGCTTTCTTT.

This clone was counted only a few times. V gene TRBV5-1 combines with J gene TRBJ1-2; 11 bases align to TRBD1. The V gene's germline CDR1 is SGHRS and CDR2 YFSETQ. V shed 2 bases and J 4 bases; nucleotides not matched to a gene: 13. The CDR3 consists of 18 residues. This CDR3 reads CASSFGPGQGGVGYGYTF. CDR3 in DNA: TGCGCCAGCAGCTTCGGTCCGGGACAGGGGGGTGTTGGCTATGGCTACACCTTC.

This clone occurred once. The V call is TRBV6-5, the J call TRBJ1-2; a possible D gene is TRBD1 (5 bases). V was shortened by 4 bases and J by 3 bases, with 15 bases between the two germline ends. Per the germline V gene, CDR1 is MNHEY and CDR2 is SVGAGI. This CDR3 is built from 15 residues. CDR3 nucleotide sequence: TGTGCCAGCAGTTCTCGTGGAGGGGATTACTATGGCTACACCTTC. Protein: CASSSRGGDYYGYTF.